One TCR beta chain is described in this entry. The antigen is undetermined. These data come from a study of long-term antiretroviral therapy in people with HIV. The libraries were made with immunoSEQ v3.0 at survey level. Sequencing was performed with immunoSEQ multiplex PCR; in TCRdb, only in-frame clones are kept and a portion is missing. The table has 25,000 to 30,000 clones, about 84% seen once. Overall study findings and caveats: CDR3 length ranges were narrower in HIV repertoires than in controls.

The clonotype originates from a man aged 18 to 35 with HIV. The input for sequencing was unsorted PBMCs, taken 0.8 years before starting antiretroviral therapy.

This CDR3 reads CASSPGTGSNQPQHF. The CDR3 nucleotides read TGTGCCAGCTCACCAGGGACAGGGAGCAATCAGCCCCAGCATTTT. The gene calls are TRBV18 and TRBJ1-5, with 9 nucleotides matching TRBD1. The V gene end was trimmed by 2 bases and the J gene end by 1 base; junction bases not matched to a gene: 0. CDR1 and CDR2 (germline): KGHSH, LQKENI. CDR3 length: 15 residues.